This entry lists 20 T cell receptor beta chains sequenced from one sample in a study of blood T cell repertoires in COVID-19. The protocol was immunoSEQ multiplex PCR, while the TCRdb copy is restricted to in-frame clones and leaves out a portion. This sample carries a few hundred thousand clones, around 89% of them seen once, and the ten largest clones take around 1%. Material for sequencing was PBMCs or T cells enriched from blood (not recorded which). The receptors derive from a man aged 18 to 29 who had recovered from COVID-19.

The chain employs TRBV9 and TRBJ2-3; 9 bases line up with TRBD2. Germline CDR1 is SGDLS and CDR2 is YYNGEE. The CDR3 covers 14 residues. The trim removed 2 bases at V and 4 bases at J, leaving 2 bases unmatched. This CDR3 reads CASSVRLAADTQYF. As DNA, the CDR3 is TGTGCCAGCAGCGTGAGACTAGCGGCAGATACGCAGTATTTT.

V gene TRBV7-6 combines with J gene TRBJ2-1, with a possible D match to TRBD2 (6 bases). Between the trimmed V and J ends, which lost 4 bases and 7 bases, there was a span of 20 bases. There are 16 residues in the CDR3. Germline loops: CDR1 SGHVS, CDR2 FNYEAQ. The CDR3 DNA sequence: TGTGCCAGCAGCTCAACCCCCGGGGTAGCGGTGAATGAGCAGTTCTTC. It specifies CASSSTPGVAVNEQFF. The complete variable domain, with remaining parts taken from reference TRBV7-6 and TRBJ2-1, reads GAGVSQSPRYKVTKRGQDVALRCDPISGHVSLYWYRQALGQGPEFLTYFNYEAQQDKSGLPNDRFSAERPEGSISTLTIQRTEQRDSAMYRCASSSTPGVAVNEQFFGPGTRLTVL.

This sequence joins TRBV2 and TRBJ2-5; TRBD2 is a possible D gene (5 bases). This CDR3 is built from 16 residues. Per germline, CDR1 SNHLY and CDR2 FYNNEI. Trimming left V 10 bases short and J 2 bases short, with 23 bases between. The CDR3: CATKRSDGVHQETQYF. CDR3 in DNA: TGTGCCACTAAACGCAGTGACGGGGTTCATCAAGAGACCCAGTACTTC.

Notes on this clone: A junction end diverges from the germline sequence, so it may reflect a read error. The rearrangement joins TRBV19 to TRBJ1-4; a weak D match, TRBD1 (6 bases). The length of the CDR3 is 13 residues. Germline-derived CDR1 and CDR2 are LNHDA and SQIVND (reference sequence). The CDR3 coding sequence is TGTGCCAGTGGGTCGCCTGAGCGGGGTCCCCAGGGGTTT. Translating it yields CASGSPERGPQGF.

The rearrangement links TRBV6-5 to TRBJ2-3; 8 positions agree with TRBD1. With V trimmed by 6 bases and J by 1 base, 3 bases remained unmatched. Germline values: CDR1 MNHEY, CDR2 SVGAGI. This CDR3 comprises 14 residues. CDR3 loop: CASSDRGGTDTQYF. As DNA, the CDR3 is TGTGCCAGCAGCGACAGGGGAGGCACAGATACGCAGTATTTT.

The chain recombines TRBV7-2 with TRBJ1-2; TRBD1 aligns across 7 bases. From germline, CDR1 is SGHTA and CDR2 FQGNSA. After removal of 4 bases from V and 1 base from J, the junction contained 9 bases not matched to a gene. This CDR3 has 16 residues. The CDR3 DNA reads TGTGCCAGCAGCTCCCGCCCCGGACAGGTTAACTATGGCTACACCTTC. It yields the protein CASSSRPGQVNYGYTF.

The J gene is TRBJ1-5, the V gene TRBV5-1; no reliable D call. Germline CDR1 and CDR2: SGHRS and YFSETQ. V lost 4 bases, J lost 5 bases, and 16 bases lay in between. The CDR3 is 15 amino acids. CDR3 in amino acids: CASSPVPGSHQPQHF. For the CDR3, the DNA is TGCGCCAGCAGCCCGGTGCCGGGGAGCCATCAGCCCCAGCATTTT.

The chain carries TRBV3-1 (or the pseudogene TRBV3-2) and TRBJ1-2; weak D call: TRBD1 (6 bases). V was cut by 7 bases and J by 1 base, with 13 bases left in between. CDR3 length: 14 amino acids. In germline, CDR1 is LGHDT, CDR2 YNNKEL (reference sequence). The CDR3 sequence: CASNSGAINYGYTF. The CDR3 region has the DNA TGTGCCAGCAATTCAGGGGCCATTAACTATGGCTACACCTTC.

The chain uses TRBV7-2 and TRBJ1-2, with a weak D call TRBD1 (5 bases). The CDR3 loop spans 13 amino acids. CDR1 and CDR2 from the germline V gene are SGHTA and FQGNSA. Trimming pared 5 bases from V and 7 bases from J, leaving 14 bases between. The CDR3 region is CASSPQGVGGYTF. The DNA of the CDR3 is TGTGCCAGCAGCCCCCAAGGGGTCGGTGGCTACACCTTC.

This clone has just one count. The genes are TRBV18 and TRBJ2-7; D is possibly TRBD2 (5 bases). Trimming shortened V by 2 bases and J by 7 bases, and 12 bases separated the two germline ends. The germline CDR1 and CDR2 sequences are KGHSH and LQKENI. CDR3 length equals 13 residues. DNA of the CDR3: TGTGCCAGCTCACCAGAGGGTCTCAATGAGCAGTACTTC. It is translated as CASSPEGLNEQYF.

The chain's CDR3 is CASSLVGESGYTF. The CDR3 DNA reads TGCGCCAGCAGCTTGGTCGGGGAGTCTGGCTACACCTTC. The genes are TRBV5-1 and TRBJ1-2; D remains ambiguous. Germline-derived CDR1 and CDR2 are SGHRS and YFSETQ. The CDR3 is 13 residues long. The V gene lost 0 bases and the J gene lost 7 bases, with 10 bases spanning the gap.

The DNA for the CDR3 is TGTGCCAGCAGCTTAGATAGCTCCTACGAGCAGTACTTC. It specifies CASSLDSSYEQYF. The chain is built from TRBV7-7 and TRBJ2-7; D remains ambiguous. The V gene lost 1 base and the J gene lost 0 bases, with 4 bases spanning the gap. The length of the CDR3 is 13 residues. The V gene's germline CDR1 is SSHAT and CDR2 FNYEAQ (reference sequence).

V is TRBV5-1 and J is TRBJ1-1, with TRBD1 matching 12 bases. V shed 4 bases and J 10 bases; nucleotides not matched to a gene: 8. This CDR3 is built from 14 residues. Germline V gene lookup returns CDR1 SGHRS and CDR2 YFSETQ. The CDR3 sequence: CASSPGQGAGGAFF. CDR3 nucleotide sequence: TGCGCCAGCAGCCCGGGACAGGGGGCCGGTGGAGCTTTCTTT.

The CDR3 region is CASSLIEQYF. The CDR3 DNA follows: TGTGCCAGCAGCCTAATTGAGCAGTACTTC. This chain joins TRBV11-2 and TRBJ2-7; no reliable D call. Germline CDR1 SGHAT, CDR2 FQNNGV. Trimming stripped 5 bases from V and 7 bases from J, with 6 bases between. The CDR3 runs to 10 residues. Drawing the rest from reference TRBV11-2 and TRBJ2-7, the complete variable domain is EAGVAQSPRYKIIEKRQSVAFWCNPISGHATLYWYQQILGQGPKLLIQFQNNGVVDDSQLPKDRFSAERLKGVDSTLKIQPAKLEDSAVYLCASSLIEQYFGPGTRLTVT.

The rearrangement uses TRBV7-9 and TRBJ1-2; 7 bases fit TRBD1. The CDR3 is 16 residues long. Germline V gene data show CDR1 as SEHNR and CDR2 as FQNEAQ (reference sequence). V lost 5 bases and J lost 5; bases outside the gene matches: 14. CDR3 bases: TGTGCCAGCAGCGCCCGCCGGGGGACAGACGTATATGGCTACACCTTC. Protein sequence: CASSARRGTDVYGYTF.

The chain couples TRBV29-1 to TRBJ2-5; 7 nucleotides line up with TRBD1. Looked up from germline, CDR1 is SQVTM and CDR2 is ANQGSEA. This CDR3 comprises 12 residues. The V segment lost 7 bases and the J segment 1 base; nucleotides outside the gene matches: 3. CDR3 protein: CSADRVQETQYF. CDR3 nucleotide sequence: TGCAGCGCAGACAGGGTCCAAGAGACCCAGTACTTC. The whole variable domain, remainder taken from reference TRBV29-1 and TRBJ2-5, is SAVISQKPSRDICQRGTSLTIQCQVDSQVTMMFWYRQQPGQSLTLIATANQGSEATYESGFVIDKFPISRPNLTFSTLTVSNMSPEDSSIYLCSADRVQETQYFGPGTRLLVL.

The gene calls are TRBV19 and TRBJ2-7, with 8 bases that match TRBD2. The junction had 8 bases not matched to a gene; V was cut back by 5 bases and J by 2 bases. The CDR3 is 15 residues long. CDR1 LNHDA and CDR2 SQIVND come from the germline V gene (reference sequence). In nucleotides, the CDR3 is TGTGCCAGTAGTGTTACTAGCGGAAATACCTACGAGCAGTACTTC. Translation: CASSVTSGNTYEQYF.

CDR3 in amino acids: CASSYSTPNTEAFF. The DNA for the CDR3 is TGTGCCAGCAGTTACTCGACACCGAACACTGAAGCTTTCTTT. The chain carries TRBV6-5 and TRBJ1-1; D ambiguous. Trimming shortened V by 0 bases and J by 1 base, and 6 bases separated the two germline ends. Looked up from germline, CDR1 is MNHEY and CDR2 is SVGAGI. The CDR3 spans 14 residues.

The J gene is TRBJ1-4, the V gene TRBV5-1, with TRBD1 matching 9 bases. Per germline, CDR1 SGHRS and CDR2 YFSETQ. CDR3 length equals 14 residues. Trimming took 5 bases from V and 7 from J; bases not matched to a gene: 6. CDR3 DNA: TGCGCCAGCAGTACCGGGACAGGGACTGAAAAACTGTTTTTT. It encodes CASSTGTGTEKLFF.

This clone was found once. This chain links TRBV30 with TRBJ2-5; TRBD2 matches at 8 bases. In germline, CDR1 is GTSNPN, CDR2 SVGIG (reference sequence). Trimming cost V 1 base and J 0 bases; bases outside gene matches: 7. The CDR3 spans 16 residues. The CDR3 loop reads CAWSAAAGGYQETQYF. CDR3 nucleotides: TGTGCCTGGAGTGCCGCGGCGGGAGGCTACCAAGAGACCCAGTACTTC.